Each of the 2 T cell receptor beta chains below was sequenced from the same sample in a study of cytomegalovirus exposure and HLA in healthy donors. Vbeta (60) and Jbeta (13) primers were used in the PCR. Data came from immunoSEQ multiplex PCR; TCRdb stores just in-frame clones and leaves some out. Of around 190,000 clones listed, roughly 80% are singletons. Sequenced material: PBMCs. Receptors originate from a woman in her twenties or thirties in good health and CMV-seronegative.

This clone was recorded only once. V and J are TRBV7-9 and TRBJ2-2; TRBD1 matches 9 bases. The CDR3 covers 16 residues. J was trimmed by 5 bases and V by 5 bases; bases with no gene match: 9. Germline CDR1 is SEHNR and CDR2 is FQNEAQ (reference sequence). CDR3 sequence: CASSPPGTGTTGELFF. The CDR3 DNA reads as TGTGCCAGCAGCCCGCCCGGGACAGGGACTACCGGGGAGCTGTTTTTT.

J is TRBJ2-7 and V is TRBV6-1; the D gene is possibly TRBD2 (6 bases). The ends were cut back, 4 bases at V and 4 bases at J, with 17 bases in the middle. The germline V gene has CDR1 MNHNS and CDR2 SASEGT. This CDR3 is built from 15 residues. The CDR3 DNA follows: TGTGCCAGCAGTGGTAACCCGGGACTCCTATACGAGCAGTACTTC. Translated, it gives CASSGNPGLLYEQYF.